This T cell receptor (beta chain) was identified during a study of blood T cell repertoires in COVID-19. Profiling relied on immunoSEQ multiplex PCR, and the TCRdb table lists in-frame clones only, not all of them. The table records some 120,000 clones, around 83% of them present only once. The sample consisted of peripheral blood. The TCR originated in a man of 80 years or more with active or convalescent COVID-19.

The DNA for the CDR3 is TGCGCCAGCAGCCATGACACCGGGACTAGGAGATACGAGCAGTACTTC. Translating it yields CASSHDTGTRRYEQYF. The chain employs TRBV4-3 and TRBJ2-7; TRBD2 matches 8 bases. Unmatched junction bases numbered 11, after V lost 3 bases and J lost 4 bases. This CDR3 comprises 16 residues. Germline CDR1 is LGHNA and CDR2 is YSLEER.